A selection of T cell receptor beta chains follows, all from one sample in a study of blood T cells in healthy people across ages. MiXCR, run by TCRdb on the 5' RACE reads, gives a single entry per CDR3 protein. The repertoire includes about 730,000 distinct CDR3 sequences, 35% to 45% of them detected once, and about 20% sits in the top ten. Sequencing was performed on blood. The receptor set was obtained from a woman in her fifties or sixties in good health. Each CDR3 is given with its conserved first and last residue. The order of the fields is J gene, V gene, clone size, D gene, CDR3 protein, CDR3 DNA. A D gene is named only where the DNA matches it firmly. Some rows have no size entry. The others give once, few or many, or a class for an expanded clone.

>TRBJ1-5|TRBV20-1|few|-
CSARSGDYSNQPQHF
TGCAGTGCTAGAAGTGGAGACTATAGCAATCAGCCCCAGCATTTT
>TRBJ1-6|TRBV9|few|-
CASSVGGVSSPLHF
TGTGCCAGCAGCGTAGGGGGTGTATCCTCACCCCTCCACTTT
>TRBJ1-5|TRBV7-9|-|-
CASSPGHYSNQPQHF
TGTGCCAGCAGTCCGGGACACTATAGCAATCAGCCCCAGCATTTT
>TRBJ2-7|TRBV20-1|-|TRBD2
CSASRASGTTYEQYF
TGCAGTGCTAGTCGGGCTAGCGGGACGACCTACGAGCAGTACTTC
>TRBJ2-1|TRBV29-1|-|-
CSGFNNEQFF
TGCAGCGGTTTCAACAATGAGCAGTTCTTC
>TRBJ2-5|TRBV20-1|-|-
CSARPGVLGETQYF
TGCAGTGCTAGGCCGGGCGTTTTGGGAGAGACCCAGTACTTC
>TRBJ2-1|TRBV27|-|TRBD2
CASSLSSGGHNEQFF
TGTGCCAGCAGTTTATCTAGCGGGGGACACAATGAGCAGTTCTTC
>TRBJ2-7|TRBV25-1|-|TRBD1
CASSDGDRGFEQYF
TGTGCCAGCAGTGATGGGGACAGAGGGTTCGAGCAGTACTTC
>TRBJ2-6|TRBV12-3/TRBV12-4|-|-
CASSFPQGHLISGANVLTF
TGTGCCAGCAGTTTTCCTCAGGGACACCTAATCTCTGGGGCCAACGTCCTGACTTTC
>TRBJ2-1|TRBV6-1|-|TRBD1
CASSEAKGTVANEQFF
TGTGCCAGCAGTGAAGCGAAGGGGACAGTAGCAAATGAGCAGTTCTTC
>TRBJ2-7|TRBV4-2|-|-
CASSQDRLGPREQYF
TGTGCCAGCAGCCAAGATCGCCTGGGGCCCCGAGAGCAGTACTTC
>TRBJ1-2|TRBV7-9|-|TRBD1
CASSLGDREFYGYTF
TGTGCCAGCAGCTTAGGGGACAGGGAGTTCTATGGCTACACCTTC
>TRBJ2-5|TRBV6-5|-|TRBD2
CATHGLADNEQYF
TGTGCCACCCATGGACTAGCAGACAATGAGCAGTACTTC
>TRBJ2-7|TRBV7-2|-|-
CASTSSGDEQYF
TGTGCCAGCACCTCATCGGGGGACGAGCAGTACTTC
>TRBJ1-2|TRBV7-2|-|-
CASSLGGRRDGVGYTF
TGTGCCAGCAGCTTAGGAGGGAGGAGGGATGGGGTCGGCTACACCTTC
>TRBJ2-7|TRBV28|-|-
CASTPGQGWDEQYF
TGTGCCAGCACCCCCGGCCAGGGGTGGGATGAGCAGTACTTC
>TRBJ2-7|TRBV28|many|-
CASSRPYEQYF
TGTGCCAGCAGTCGTCCTTACGAGCAGTACTTC
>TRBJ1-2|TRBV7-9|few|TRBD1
CASSLPPGQGRPNYGYTF
TGTGCCAGCAGCTTACCCCCGGGACAGGGGCGACCTAACTATGGCTACACCTTC
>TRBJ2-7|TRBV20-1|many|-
CSARPGGALSYEQYF
TGCAGTGCTAGACCAGGGGGGGCCCTTTCCTACGAGCAGTACTTC
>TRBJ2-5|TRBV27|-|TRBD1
CASSSPSLEGQETQYF
TGTGCCAGCAGTTCTCCCTCCCTTGAGGGACAGGAGACCCAGTACTTC
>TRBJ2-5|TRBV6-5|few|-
CASSQRGGAGETQYF
TGTGCCAGCAGCCAAAGAGGGGGGGCAGGGGAGACCCAGTACTTC
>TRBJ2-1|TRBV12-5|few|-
CASGSSEGQNYNEQFF
TGTGCTAGTGGTTCCTCAGAGGGGCAGAACTACAATGAGCAGTTCTTC
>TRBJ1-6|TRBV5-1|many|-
CASSLGQENSPLHF
TGCGCCAGCAGCTTGGGGCAGGAGAATTCACCCCTCCACTTT
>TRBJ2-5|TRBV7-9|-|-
CAGSLAEGPQETQYF
TGTGCCGGCAGCTTAGCCGAGGGCCCCCAAGAGACCCAGTACTTC
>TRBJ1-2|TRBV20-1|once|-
CSARERDGRNYGYTF
TGCAGTGCTAGAGAAAGGGACGGACGTAACTATGGCTACACCTTC
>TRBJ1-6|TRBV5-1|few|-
CASSLGHENSPLHF
TGCGCCAGCAGCTTGGGACACGAGAATTCACCCCTCCACTTT
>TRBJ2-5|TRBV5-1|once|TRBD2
CASSLVGQGGNNEQYF
TGCGCCAGCAGCTTGGTTGGGCAGGGAGGGAACAATGAGCAGTACTTC